Presented here are 3 T cell receptor beta chains from one specimen sequenced in a study of T cells expressing NK-cell markers. From the 5' RACE reads, TCRdb lists one entry per CDR3 protein and no DNA. This sample contains over 100,000 distinct CDR3 sequences. Sequenced: blood T cells: a sorted CD56 or NKG2C T cell subset, CD4+ or CD8+ T cells, or bulk PBMC T cells (not recorded which). These receptors originate from a woman between 18 and 69 years old in good health.

The chain uses TRBV6-1 and TRBJ2-4. This CDR3 is built from 14 residues. Germline loops: CDR1 MNHNS, CDR2 SASEGT. CDR3 residues: CASMQASAKNIQYF.

This sequence joins TRBV29-1 and TRBJ2-2; TCRdb's D call, TRBD1, is unchecked because there is no DNA. CDR1 SQVTM and CDR2 ANQGSEA come from the germline V gene. The CDR3 loop spans 16 amino acids. The CDR3 here is CSVIATGGANTGELFF.

V is TRBV7-2 and J is TRBJ2-1; TCRdb indicates TRBD2, and absent DNA this call remains unverified. The CDR3 is made up of 15 amino acids. Germline V gene lookup returns CDR1 SGHTA and CDR2 FQGNSA. The CDR3 sequence: CASSWTSGSSNEQFF.